This is a list of T cell receptor beta chains from one sample in a study of CD8+CD57+ T cells in acquired aplastic anemia. MiXCR, applied by TCRdb to the reads, yields one record per CDR3 protein. Of about 210,000 distinct CDR3 sequences listed, approximately 57% are singletons. Source material: sorted CD4+, CD8+, or CD8+CD57+ T cells (not recorded which) from PBMCs. These receptor sequences come from a human donor in good health. Both conserved end residues are part of each CDR3. The order of the fields is clone size, V gene, J gene, D gene, CDR3 DNA, CDR3 protein. The D gene is left open where the match is weak. Size tells how often a clone was seen (once, few, many) or the class of an expanded clone, and some rows leave it out.

once	TRBV11-2	TRBJ1-4	TRBD1	TGTGCCAGCAGCCTCGACAGGGAAGAACTGTTTTTT	CASSLDREELFF
.	TRBV7-2	TRBJ1-6	.	TGTGCCAGCAGCCGACCCAGCAATAATTCACCCCTCCACTTT	CASSRPSNNSPLHF
.	TRBV29-1	TRBJ2-3	.	TGCAGCGTTGTGAGGATGGATTTGGGGAGCACAGATACGCAGTATTTT	CSVVRMDLGSTDTQYF
.	TRBV15	TRBJ1-1	.	TGTGCCACCAGCAGACCGTACACTGAAGCTTTCTTT	CATSRPYTEAFF
many	TRBV29-1	TRBJ2-1	.	TGCAGCGTTGACATGGACAAGGACGATGAGCAGTTCTTC	CSVDMDKDDEQFF
.	TRBV25-1	TRBJ1-2	TRBD1	TGTGCCAGCAGTGAAACAGGGGCTAACTATGGCTACACCTTC	CASSETGANYGYTF
once	TRBV12-3/TRBV12-4	TRBJ1-2	.	TGTGCCAGCAGTTTAGTTTCTGGGGGAAATGGCTACACCTTC	CASSLVSGGNGYTF
.	TRBV20-1	TRBJ1-2	.	TGCAGTGCTAGGGCAGGAGGCGATGTTAACTATGGCTACACCTTC	CSARAGGDVNYGYTF
.	TRBV7-9	TRBJ1-1	.	TGTGCCAGCAGTCATGCGCCAAGAGACACTGAAGCTTTCTTT	CASSHAPRDTEAFF
.	TRBV6-4	TRBJ1-1	.	TGTGCCAGCAGTGAGGCACCTGAGATGAACACTGAAGCTTTCTTT	CASSEAPEMNTEAFF
.	TRBV7-9	TRBJ2-3	.	TGTGCCAGCATCCACAGGGGAGGGACAGATACGCAGTATTTT	CASIHRGGTDTQYF
.	TRBV11-2	TRBJ2-2	TRBD2	TGTGCCAGCAGCTTTTTAGCGGGAGAGGGTTCGATCGGGGAGCTGTTTTTT	CASSFLAGEGSIGELFF
.	TRBV29-1	TRBJ2-1	.	TGCAGCGTTGACAGGGATGGCTACAATGAGCAGTTCTTC	CSVDRDGYNEQFF
.	TRBV24-1	TRBJ1-5	TRBD1	TGTGCCACCAGTGAGTCAGGGACAGGGGGTCAGCCCCAGCATTTT	CATSESGTGGQPQHF
.	TRBV20-1	TRBJ2-3	TRBD1	TGCAGTGCTAGAGATTGGGGACAGAGCACAGATACGCAGTATTTT	CSARDWGQSTDTQYF
many	TRBV4-2	TRBJ1-2	TRBD1	TGTGCCAGCAGCCAAGGGACAGGCGGTATGGGAGGCTACACCTTC	CASSQGTGGMGGYTF
.	TRBV7-2	TRBJ2-7	TRBD1	TGTGCCAGCAGCTTATATCCGGGACAGGGTAATCCCGAGCAGTACTTC	CASSLYPGQGNPEQYF
.	TRBV7-9	TRBJ2-7	.	TGTGCCAGCAGCGGAACTACAGGGTTAGTTTCCTACGAGCAGTACTTC	CASSGTTGLVSYEQYF
.	TRBV9	TRBJ2-3	TRBD1	TGTGCCAGCAGCCCAGGGGGACAGGGGAAAGATACGCAGTATTTT	CASSPGGQGKDTQYF
many	TRBV27	TRBJ2-7	TRBD1	TGTGCCAGCAGCAAGGGGGCCTCCTACGAGCAGTACTTC	CASSKGASYEQYF
few	TRBV7-8	TRBJ2-5	TRBD2	TGTGCCAGCAGCTGGGGACTAGCGGAAGAGACCCAGTACTTC	CASSWGLAEETQYF
.	TRBV29-1	TRBJ1-1	.	TGCAGCGTTGAAGGACAGATGAACACTGAAGATTTCTTT	CSVEGQMNTEDFF
.	TRBV10-1	TRBJ1-6	TRBD1	TGCGCCAGCAGTGCCGGAGGGACAGGGGGCGCGAGAGCTAATTCACCCCTCCACTTT	CASSAGGTGGARANSPLHF
few	TRBV10-1	TRBJ1-5	TRBD1	TGCGCCAGCAGCCCAGGGGGCTTCAATCAGCCCCAGCATTTT	CASSPGGFNQPQHF
.	TRBV2	TRBJ2-1	.	TGTGCCAGCAGTGGTGGCCCTCCCGGCGGTGAGCAGTTCTTC	CASSGGPPGGEQFF
many	TRBV6-2/TRBV6-3	TRBJ1-5	.	TGTGCCAGCAGCGATATAGAAATTGGGGAGCCCCAGCATTTT	CASSDIEIGEPQHF
.	TRBV25-1	TRBJ2-1	.	TGTGCCAGCAAGGTGAGCGGAACCTACAATGAGCAGTTCTTC	CASKVSGTYNEQFF
.	TRBV7-2	TRBJ2-2	.	TGTGCCAGTAGTGGGGAACGGGGAGTCCCCGGGGAGCTGTTTTTT	CASSGERGVPGELFF
many	TRBV10-3	TRBJ2-7	TRBD1	TGTGCCATCAGTGAGTCGGGACAGGGGTCCTACGAGCAGTACTTC	CAISESGQGSYEQYF
.	TRBV19	TRBJ1-5	.	TGTGCCAGTAGATTGGGGGCGGGGATGGCCGGGCAGCCCCAGCATTTT	CASRLGAGMAGQPQHF
many	TRBV9	TRBJ2-3	TRBD2	TGTGCCAGCAGCGTTGACTCTAGCGGGGCGTTGGATACGCAGTATTTT	CASSVDSSGALDTQYF
many	TRBV6-5	TRBJ1-3	.	TGTGCCAGCTTCGGCTCCTTCTCTGGAAACACCATATATTTT	CASFGSFSGNTIYF
many	TRBV5-1	TRBJ2-2	TRBD2	TGCGCCAGCAGCCTCCCGGGACTATCGAACACCGGGGAGCTGTTTTTT	CASSLPGLSNTGELFF
.	TRBV19	TRBJ2-1	TRBD2	TGTGCCAGTAGTACGGGACTAGCGGGACTCTCTGAGCAGTTCTTC	CASSTGLAGLSEQFF
.	TRBV19	TRBJ1-1	.	TGTGCCAGTAGTGTGGACACGGCGAACACTGAAGCTTTCTTT	CASSVDTANTEAFF
.	TRBV7-9	TRBJ2-3	TRBD2	TGTGCCAGCAGCATACTAGCGGGGGGCAAGTATACGCAGTATTTT	CASSILAGGKYTQYF
.	TRBV4-1	TRBJ1-3	.	TGCGCCAGCAGCCAAAGCGGGAGGGGCAACTCTGGAAACACCATATATTTT	CASSQSGRGNSGNTIYF
many	TRBV4-3	TRBJ1-1	.	TGCGCCAGCAGCCAAGATCTGAGGGGCACTGAAGCTTTCTTT	CASSQDLRGTEAFF
.	TRBV7-4	TRBJ2-1	.	TGTGCCAGCAGTGAATTGGGCGGTACTGGGCTAGCGAACTACAATGAGCAGTTCTTC	CASSELGGTGLANYNEQFF
.	TRBV6-4	TRBJ2-2	TRBD2	TGTGCCAGCAGTGACCGGACTAGCGGGGAGCTGTTTTTT	CASSDRTSGELFF
.	TRBV29-1	TRBJ2-3	TRBD2	TGCAGCGTTGAAAAAGCGGGACTCACAGATACGCAGTATTTT	CSVEKAGLTDTQYF
.	TRBV7-6	TRBJ2-3	.	TGTGCTAGCAGCTTAGACGGGGGAGCAGATACGCAGTATTTT	CASSLDGGADTQYF
many	TRBV6-2/TRBV6-3	TRBJ2-1	.	TGTGCCAGCGGTGGGGACGAAGTCTATGAGCAGTTCTTC	CASGGDEVYEQFF
.	TRBV2	TRBJ2-1	TRBD2	TGTGCCAGCCGTTGGACTAGCGGGAATAAGGGTGAGCAGTTCTTC	CASRWTSGNKGEQFF
.	TRBV2	TRBJ2-1	.	TGTGCCAGCAGTAGGGACACCTCCTACAATGAGCAGTTCTTC	CASSRDTSYNEQFF
.	TRBV7-8	TRBJ2-5	TRBD2	TGTGCCAGCAGCTTAGCCCTGACTAGCAGAGAGACCCAGTACTTC	CASSLALTSRETQYF
many	TRBV19	TRBJ2-5	.	TGTGCCAGTAGTATAGTGGGGAACCAAGAGACCCAGTACTTC	CASSIVGNQETQYF
.	TRBV24-1	TRBJ2-7	.	TGTGCCACCAGTGATGCTCGGGGGTCGGACGAGCAGTACTTC	CATSDARGSDEQYF
.	TRBV7-2	TRBJ1-3	.	TGTGCCAGCAGTGGCCCTAATGGAAACACCATATATTTT	CASSGPNGNTIYF
once	TRBV29-1	TRBJ1-2	TRBD1	TGCAGCGTTGAAACAGGGGCTGGCTACACCTTC	CSVETGAGYTF
.	TRBV25-1	TRBJ2-2	.	TGTGCCAGCAGTGACCCGGACAGATCGAACACCGGGGAGCTGTTTTTT	CASSDPDRSNTGELFF
many	TRBV20-1	TRBJ1-5	.	TGCAGTGCTAGAGAGGTGGGTCAGCCCCAGCATTTT	CSAREVGQPQHF
.	TRBV7-9	TRBJ2-7	.	TGTGCCAGCAGCAGTTCGGCGGGGGCGTACTACGAGCAGTACTTC	CASSSSAGAYYEQYF
.	TRBV5-6	TRBJ1-1	.	TGTGCCAGCAGGAGATACGGGAACACTGAAGCTTTCTTT	CASRRYGNTEAFF
many	TRBV2	TRBJ2-7	TRBD2	TGTGCCAGCAGTGATGGGGGACTAGCGGTCTCCTACGAGCAGTACTTC	CASSDGGLAVSYEQYF
.	TRBV12-3/TRBV12-4	TRBJ1-3	TRBD1	TGTGCCAGCAGCGAGGGACAGGGACCTGGAAACACCATATATTTT	CASSEGQGPGNTIYF
.	TRBV5-1	TRBJ2-3	.	TGCGCCAGCAGCTTGGCCGGGGGTTACGTCACAGATACGCAGTATTTT	CASSLAGGYVTDTQYF
.	TRBV5-4	TRBJ2-7	TRBD1	TGTGCCAGCAGCAGGGGGGACAGGGCCTACGAGCAGTACTTC	CASSRGDRAYEQYF
.	TRBV6-6	TRBJ2-3	TRBD1	TGTGCCAGCACCGGGACAGGATGGTCCACAGATACGCAGTATTTT	CASTGTGWSTDTQYF
.	TRBV10-1	TRBJ1-2	.	TGCGCCAGCAGTGAGTCGAGGGACCGCAACTATGGCTACACCTTC	CASSESRDRNYGYTF